These 7 T cell receptor beta chains came from one sample sequenced in a study of tumor-infiltrating lymphocytes in glioblastoma multiforme. TCR beta libraries were built from RNA through three nested multiplex PCR rounds using modified ARM-PCR. One entry per CDR3 protein, called by TCRdb with MiXCR from the multiplex PCR reads. Of about 15,000 distinct CDR3 sequences in the sample, around 70% were seen once. Sequencing was carried out using brain tumor tissue. These receptors were taken from a male donor with glioblastoma.

A remark on this clonotype: Likely a read error: the CDR3 ends without its conserved phenylalanine or tryptophan. The chain couples TRBV11-3 to TRBJ2-3, with D unclear. The CDR3 runs 14 residues. Germline assignment: CDR1 SGHNT and CDR2 YENEEA. With 4 bases removed from V and 5 bases from J, the gap between germline ends came to 13 bases. In DNA, the CDR3 is TGTGCCAGCAGCTCTGAGAGTCACAGAGATACGCAGTATCTT. Protein sequence: CASSSESHRDTQYL.

This clonotype has more than one count but fewer than ten. A much larger clonotype is one base distant, so this may be a read error. The final CDR3 position lacks the conserved phenylalanine or tryptophan, pointing to a likely read error. V and J are TRBV18 and TRBJ2-2, with no clear D. Germline CDR1 and CDR2: KGHSH and LQKENI. CDR3 length: 14 amino acids. Trimming pared 3 bases from V and 1 base from J, leaving 6 bases between. As DNA, the CDR3 is TGTGCCAGCTCACCTACACAGAACACCGGGGAGCTGTTTCTT. This translates into CASSPTQNTGELFL.

The J gene is TRBJ2-1, the V gene TRBV20-1, with 14 positions matching TRBD2. The CDR3 runs to 15 residues. Per germline, CDR1 DFQATT and CDR2 SNEGSKA (reference sequence). The junction had 4 bases not matched to a gene; V was cut back by 3 bases and J by 6 bases. CDR3 in DNA: TGCAGTGCTAGTGGGACTAGCGGGAGAGCCAATGAGCAGTTCTTC. As protein: CSASGTSGRANEQFF.

This clonotype was detected only once. Given the absence of the conserved phenylalanine or tryptophan at the CDR3 end, a read error is likely. The chain carries TRBV11-3 and TRBJ2-1, with 12 nucleotides matching TRBD1. Germline V gene sequence: CDR1 SGHNT, CDR2 YENEEA. V was clipped by 1 base and J by 7 bases; unmatched bases: 8. CDR3 length equals 17 residues. The CDR3 sequence: CASSLGAGTGGTNEQFS. In DNA, the CDR3 is TGTGCCAGCAGCTTAGGGGCCGGGACAGGGGGCACAAATGAGCAGTTCTCC.

About this clonotype itself: The junction differs from germline at one of its ends, possibly a read error. The chain couples TRBV10-2 to TRBJ2-5, with D maybe TRBD2 (6 bases). This CDR3 has 12 residues. Germline V lookup: CDR1 WSHSY, CDR2 SAAADI. This CDR3 reads CASSTGDETHYF. CDR3 nucleotides: TGCGCCAGCAGTACGGGAGACGAGACCCATTACTTC.

The rearrangement uses TRBV11-2 and TRBJ2-1; TRBD2 aligns across 9 bases. The CDR3 spans 14 residues. Losses at the gene ends were 5 bases for V and 2 bases for J; bases not matched to a gene: 1. The germline V gene encodes CDR1 SGHAT and CDR2 FQNNGV. CDR3 amino acids: CASSVAGAYNEQFF. The CDR3 DNA sequence: TGTGCCAGCAGCGTAGCGGGAGCCTACAATGAGCAGTTCTTC.

As regards this clonotype: The final CDR3 position lacks the conserved phenylalanine or tryptophan, pointing to a likely read error. The CDR3 spells CAWFPGTGGIEAFL. The CDR3 DNA reads as TGTGCCTGGTTTCCCGGGACAGGGGGTATTGAAGCTTTCCTT. The J gene is TRBJ1-1, the V gene TRBV30; 11 positions agree with TRBD1. V lost 5 bases and J lost 7; bases outside the gene matches: 9. Germline V CDR1 and CDR2: GTSNPN, SVGIG (reference sequence). This CDR3 region has 14 residues.